The next 21 T cell receptor beta chains were all read from a single sample in a study of shared clonotypes between healthy human individuals. The data were produced by immunoSEQ multiplex PCR, yet TCRdb's version contains in-frame clones alone and is incomplete. Of some 2,000,000 clones in the sample, approximately 95% are singletons; the top ten hold more than 0.1%. Input material: naive CD4+ T cells sorted from blood. As for subset: CD45RA+ positively selected. These receptors came from a young man in good health.

The chain uses TRBV9 and TRBJ1-1; 8 nucleotides agree with TRBD1. V trimming: 4 bases; J trimming: 3 bases; junction bases outside the gene matches: 8. CDR3 size: 15 residues. CDR1 and CDR2 from the germline V gene are SGDLS and YYNGEE. CDR3 DNA: TGTGCCAGCAGCCCTCACTCGGACAGGGACACTGAAGCTTTCTTT. Amino acids: CASSPHSDRDTEAFF.

The CDR3 sequence: CAWRAVVGRRVVNYGYTF. In nucleotides, the CDR3 is TGTGCCTGGAGAGCTGTAGTGGGCAGACGGGTGGTAAACTATGGCTACACCTTC. V and J are TRBV30 and TRBJ1-2; D not resolved. CDR1 and CDR2 from the germline V gene are GTSNPN and SVGIG (reference sequence). Deletions cut 3 bases from V and 2 bases from J, with 25 bases between. This CDR3 has 18 residues.

This chain joins TRBV10-3 and TRBJ2-7; TRBD2 matches 7 bases. Losses at the gene ends were 2 bases for V and 1 base for J; bases not matched to a gene: 8. Germline V gives CDR1 ENHRY, CDR2 SYGVKD. The CDR3 loop spans 16 amino acids. The CDR3 sequence: CAISERSGDGSYEQYF. DNA of the CDR3: TGTGCCATCAGTGAGCGGAGCGGGGATGGATCCTACGAGCAGTACTTC.

This clone was seen a single time. This chain uses TRBV19 with TRBJ1-6; weak D call: TRBD1 (6 bases). From germline, CDR1 is LNHDA and CDR2 SQIVND (reference sequence). CDR3 length: 16 residues. V was pared by 6 bases and J by 4 bases, with 16 bases between. The CDR3 region is CASSNTGTLYNSPLHF. CDR3 DNA: TGTGCCAGTAGCAACACCGGGACACTGTATAATTCACCCCTCCACTTT.

This clone appeared a single time. The gene calls are TRBV5-1 and TRBJ2-1, with 9 bases fitting TRBD1. V lost 0 bases to trimming and J lost 9 bases; unmatched junction nucleotides: 7. The CDR3 spans 15 residues. Germline-derived CDR1 and CDR2 are SGHRS and YFSETQ. For the CDR3, the DNA is TGCGCCAGCAGCTTGGACGGGACAGGGTATCGTGAGCAGTTCTTC. This sequence encodes CASSLDGTGYREQFF.

The chain couples TRBV6-5 to TRBJ2-3; 7 nucleotides line up with TRBD1. The germline gives CDR1 MNHEY, CDR2 SVGAGI. The CDR3 spans 13 residues. V lost 6 bases to trimming and J lost 4 bases; unmatched junction nucleotides: 4. As DNA, the CDR3 is TGTGCCAGCAGGACTACAGGGGCAGATACGCAGTATTTT. It specifies CASRTTGADTQYF.

The chain employs TRBV7-2 and TRBJ2-5; D remains unclear. The CDR3 has 15 amino acids. V was pared by 1 base and J by 7 bases, with 16 bases between. Germline values: CDR1 SGHTA, CDR2 FQGNSA. CDR3 loop: CASSLDENYSRTQYF. The CDR3 coding sequence is TGTGCCAGCAGCTTAGACGAAAACTACAGTCGGACCCAGTACTTC.

The V gene is TRBV19, the J gene TRBJ1-2; 8 positions match TRBD1. V was pared by 7 bases and J by 5 bases, with 15 bases of the junction left unmatched. The CDR3 is 16 amino acids. Germline V gene sequence: CDR1 LNHDA, CDR2 SQIVND (reference sequence). The CDR3 DNA reads TGTGCCAGTACCACAGGGGGGCAGAGCTATCAGTATGGCTACACCTTC. The encoded protein is CASTTGGQSYQYGYTF.

The CDR3: CASSDRGRGGNTIYF. As DNA, the CDR3 is TGTGCCAGCAGTGATCGGGGGCGAGGAGGAAACACCATATATTTT. This sequence joins TRBV2 and TRBJ1-3; the D gene is possibly TRBD1 (6 bases). Germline V gene sequence: CDR1 SNHLY, CDR2 FYNNEI. V was pared by 3 bases and J by 4 bases, with 13 bases between. The length of the CDR3 is 15 residues.

Only one count was recorded for this clone. This sequence joins TRBV7-2 and TRBJ2-7; D is unclear. CDR1 is SGHTA, CDR2 FQGNSA, per germline. Trimming stripped 5 bases from V and 2 bases from J, with 10 bases between. CDR3 length equals 13 residues. The CDR3 spells CASSNMGPYEQYF. The CDR3 DNA follows: TGTGCCAGCAGCAACATGGGCCCCTACGAGCAGTACTTC. The whole variable domain, filled in from reference TRBV7-2 and TRBJ2-7, reads GAGVSQSPSNKVTEKGKDVELRCDPISGHTALYWYRQSLGQGLEFLIYFQGNSAPDKSGLPSDRFSAERTGGSVSTLTIQRTQQEDSAVYLCASSNMGPYEQYFGPGTRLTVT.

This clone was seen many times. The V gene is TRBV10-3, the J gene TRBJ2-7, with TRBD2 identical over 9 bases. V lost 3 bases, J lost 2 bases, and 5 bases stayed unmatched. This CDR3 region has 15 residues. Germline CDR1 and CDR2: ENHRY and SYGVKD. CDR3 nucleotide sequence: TGTGCCATCAGTGAAGTTCTAGCGGGAACCTACGAGCAGTACTTC. The encoded protein is CAISEVLAGTYEQYF.

The CDR3 bases are TGCGCCAGCAGCCAAGCCTGGGAGAACACTGAAGCTTTCTTT. This encodes CASSQAWENTEAFF. This chain links TRBV4-1 with TRBJ1-1; D unclear. The germline V gene has CDR1 MGHRA and CDR2 YSYEKL. Trimming left V 1 base short and J 1 base short, with 7 bases between. This CDR3 is 14 amino acids long.

As regards this clone: Other DNA variants within this sample encode the same CDR3. The gene calls are TRBV4-1 and TRBJ1-2; D remains ambiguous. The CDR3 contains 12 residues. The germline gives CDR1 MGHRA, CDR2 YSYEKL. Trimming stripped 1 base from V and 4 bases from J, with 4 bases between. Here the CDR3 DNA reads TGCGCCAGCAGCCAAGGGACCTATGGCTACACCTTC. Its translation: CASSQGTYGYTF.

The gene calls are TRBV5-6 and TRBJ1-1; D call uncertain. V was clipped by 4 bases and J by 4 bases, with 14 bases between them. This CDR3 is built from 14 residues. The germline CDR1 and CDR2 sequences are SGHDT and YYEEEE. The DNA for the CDR3 is TGTGCCAGCAGCCCCTCTCCGACAAGCACTGAAGCTTTCTTT. This sequence encodes CASSPSPTSTEAFF.

The V call is TRBV21-1, the J call TRBJ1-6; TRBD1 was called by the table and not checked on the DNA. TRBV21-1 is termed a pseudogene. CDR3 length equals 17 residues. The CDR3 nucleotides read TGTGCCAGCAGGGGGGACAGCACGCGCACTCATAATTCACCCCTCCACTTT. Protein product: CASRGDSTRTHNSPLHF.

This chain uses TRBV18 with TRBJ2-3; D gene ambiguous. This CDR3 contains 17 residues. Germline values: CDR1 KGHSH, CDR2 LQKENI. The ends were cut back, 3 bases at V and 0 bases at J, with 16 bases in the middle. CDR3 loop: CASSPLLIISSTDTQYF. The CDR3 coding sequence is TGTGCCAGCTCACCCCTACTAATCATCTCTAGCACAGATACGCAGTATTTT.

This clone was seen only once. The chain is built from TRBV23-1 and TRBJ2-7, with D possibly TRBD2 on 5 matching bases. TRBV23-1 is known as an ORF, though its function is uncertain. V lost 7 bases to trimming and J lost 3 bases, with 10 bases between them. This CDR3 has 12 residues. The CDR3: CASIDGNYEQYF. CDR3 bases: TGCGCCAGCATCGACGGGAACTACGAGCAGTACTTC.

J is TRBJ2-4 and V is TRBV4-1; D call uncertain. Germline CDR1 and CDR2: MGHRA and YSYEKL. The CDR3 spans 13 residues. Trimming stripped 3 bases from V and 8 bases from J, with 11 bases between. CDR3 region: CASSQAWKDIQYF. CDR3 nucleotide sequence: TGCGCCAGCAGCCAGGCTTGGAAGGACATTCAGTACTTC.

The chain couples TRBV9 to TRBJ1-4; a weak D match, TRBD1 (5 bases). The CDR3 extends over 15 amino acids. CDR1 is SGDLS and CDR2 is YYNGEE in the germline V gene. V lost 0 bases and J lost 1, with 7 bases in between. The CDR3 sequence is CASSVAGGTNEKLFF. The CDR3, as DNA: TGTGCCAGCAGCGTAGCGGGGGGAACTAATGAAAAACTGTTTTTT.

As DNA, the CDR3 is TGTGCCATCAGTCAACGGACAGGGACGGAGACCCAGTACTTC. It specifies CAISQRTGTETQYF. This chain joins TRBV10-3 and TRBJ2-5, with 8 nucleotides matching TRBD1. Germline V gene lookup returns CDR1 ENHRY and CDR2 SYGVKD. Unmatched junction bases numbered 7, after V lost 5 bases and J lost 5 bases. This CDR3 is 14 amino acids long.

This chain uses TRBV19 with TRBJ2-5, with TRBD1 matching 9 bases. The J segment lost 5 bases and the V segment lost 8 bases, leaving 3 bases of the junction unmatched. The length of the CDR3 is 12 residues. Per germline, CDR1 LNHDA and CDR2 SQIVND (reference sequence). This chain's CDR3 is CASGQGPETQYF. CDR3 DNA: TGTGCCAGTGGACAGGGGCCCGAGACCCAGTACTTC.